Below, 30 T cell receptor beta chains from the same sample are listed, as sequenced in a study of long-term antiretroviral therapy in people with HIV (dated by TCRdb to 2022 to 2024). The immunoSEQ hsTCRB v3.0 assay was used at survey level resolution for TRB variable region sequencing. The clones in this table, taken by TCRdb from immuneACCESS, are in-frame only. Not every clone is retained; where verified, under half of the shortfall comes from an unresolved V gene, and the cause of the rest is unknown. The sample contains about 24,000 clones, 81% of them found a single time. The leading ten clones occupy 5.5% to 6% of the sample. Sequenced here: unsorted PBMCs, sampled 4.4 years after starting antiretroviral therapy. Receptors were obtained from a man aged 25-45 years with HIV.

This clone was counted once. The V and J genes are TRBV5-1 and TRBJ2-1; 8 positions agree with TRBD2. CDR1 is SGHRS and CDR2 is YFSETQ in the germline V gene. This CDR3 comprises 15 residues. V lost 0 bases, J lost 7 bases, and 6 bases stayed unmatched. The CDR3 here is CASSLAGGPGNEQFF. The CDR3, as DNA: TGCGCCAGCAGCTTGGCGGGGGGGCCCGGGAATGAGCAGTTCTTC.

In DNA form, the CDR3 reads TGTGCCAGCAGCGTCAGCCCTAGCGGGAGCACAGATACGCAGTATTTT. As protein: CASSVSPSGSTDTQYF. The chain joins TRBV9 to TRBJ2-3, with 8 bases fitting TRBD2. The J segment lost 0 bases and the V segment lost 2 bases, leaving 5 bases of the junction unmatched. This CDR3 is 16 amino acids long. The germline gives CDR1 SGDLS, CDR2 YYNGEE.

The rearrangement uses TRBV5-5 and TRBJ2-5; D not certain. The DNA end favors TRBJ2-7, so the J call may be wrong. The germline V gene encodes CDR1 SGHKS and CDR2 YYEKEE (reference sequence). This CDR3 is built from 15 residues. CDR3 nucleotides: TGTGCCAGCAGCGTCGGAGCCACTCGCTCCTACGAGCAGTACTTC. This translates into CASSVGATRSYEQYF.

In this sample, this clone turned up a few times. The chain employs TRBV19 and TRBJ1-2, with D perhaps TRBD1 (5 bases). This CDR3 contains 15 residues. V was cut by 6 bases and J by 7 bases, with 21 bases left in between. The germline gives CDR1 LNHDA, CDR2 SQIVND (reference sequence). CDR3 in DNA: TGTGCCAGTAGGCCCGGCCTGGGCGGGGCGACTGGCTACACCTTC. Translation gives CASRPGLGGATGYTF.

V and J are TRBV27 and TRBJ2-7; possibly TRBD2 for D (6 bases). The V end lost 2 bases, the J end lost 6 bases, and 8 bases lay between the germline ends. Germline values: CDR1 MNHEY, CDR2 SMNVEV (reference sequence). CDR3 size: 12 residues. The chain's CDR3 is CASSLGGAEQYF. The CDR3 DNA follows: TGTGCCAGCAGTTTAGGAGGGGCCGAGCAGTACTTC.

V and J are TRBV29-1 and TRBJ2-1; D is unresolved. Germline values: CDR1 SQVTM, CDR2 ANQGSEA. Trimming took off 4 bases at V and 6 bases at J, with 7 bases between the two ends. The CDR3 is 11 residues long. Here the CDR3 reads CSVVSSNEQFF. CDR3 nucleotides: TGCAGCGTTGTGAGCTCCAATGAGCAGTTCTTC.

The V gene is TRBV6-5, the J gene TRBJ1-1; 7 bases agree with TRBD1. The germline CDR1 and CDR2 sequences are MNHEY and SVGAGI. Germline trimming cut 5 bases from V and 4 bases from J; bases unmatched to any gene: 10. The CDR3 spans 15 residues. This chain's CDR3 is CASSADRVAGTEAFF. CDR3 nucleotide sequence: TGTGCCAGCAGTGCCGACAGGGTGGCGGGCACTGAAGCTTTCTTT.

CDR3 sequence (DNA): TGTGCCAGCAGTGCCAGCGGGGAGGGTACAGATACGCAGTATTTT. It translates to CASSASGEGTDTQYF. The chain links TRBV6-1 to TRBJ2-3; 7 bases match TRBD2. Per the germline V gene, CDR1 is MNHNS and CDR2 is SASEGT. The length of the CDR3 is 15 residues. V shed 4 bases and J 3 bases; nucleotides not matched to a gene: 7.

The V gene is TRBV5-6, the J gene TRBJ1-6; 9 nucleotides align to TRBD1. Germline V CDR1 and CDR2: SGHDT, YYEEEE. The CDR3 length is 15 residues. J gave up 10 bases and V 0 bases, and 5 bases lay outside the gene matches. CDR3 nucleotide sequence: TGTGCCAGCAGCTTGGGGACAGGGGCTAACTCACCCCTCCACTTT. It is translated as CASSLGTGANSPLHF.

This chain joins TRBV7-9 and TRBJ2-5, with D possibly matching TRBD2 (5 bases). The J call may be in error: the DNA end matches TRBJ2-7 better. Germline loops: CDR1 SEHNR, CDR2 FQNEAQ (reference sequence). CDR3 length equals 14 residues. As DNA, the CDR3 is TGTGCCAGCAGCTTATCTAGCCGCCCCCACGAGCAGTACTTC. Amino acid sequence: CASSLSSRPHEQYF.

The chain uses TRBV19 and TRBJ1-2; 8 nucleotides align to TRBD1. V trimming: 1 base; J trimming: 4 bases; junction bases outside the gene matches: 8. This CDR3 contains 16 residues. Germline V lookup: CDR1 LNHDA, CDR2 SQIVND (reference sequence). The CDR3 protein is CASSIGETGVFYGYTF. The CDR3 nucleotides read TGTGCCAGTAGTATAGGTGAGACAGGGGTGTTCTATGGCTACACCTTC.

The chain links TRBV6-6 to TRBJ1-3; D unclear. CDR1 and CDR2 (germline): MNHNY, SVGAGI (reference sequence). The CDR3 is 14 amino acids. The V gene lost 4 bases and the J gene lost 3 bases, with 10 bases spanning the gap. For the CDR3, the DNA is TGTGCCAGCAGTTCCGGTGCACTTGGAAACACCATATATTTT. Translation: CASSSGALGNTIYF.

V is TRBV10-2 and J is TRBJ2-5; D may be TRBD2 (6 bases). With 6 bases removed from V and 2 bases from J, the gap between germline ends came to 7 bases. CDR1 WSHSY and CDR2 SAAADI come from the germline V gene. This CDR3 contains 12 residues. As DNA, the CDR3 is TGCGCCAGCAGCGGGGGACAAGAGACCCAGTACTTC. Residues: CASSGGQETQYF.

This chain links TRBV9 with TRBJ2-2, with D maybe TRBD2 (5 bases). The V gene lost 4 bases and the J gene lost 0 bases, with 13 bases spanning the gap. CDR1 SGDLS and CDR2 YYNGEE come from the germline V gene. The CDR3 runs 16 residues. The CDR3 loop reads CASSPRGDANTGELFF. The CDR3 DNA follows: TGTGCCAGCAGCCCACGGGGAGACGCGAACACCGGGGAGCTGTTTTTT.

The gene calls are TRBV9 and TRBJ1-1, with no clear D. The CDR3 loop spans 14 amino acids. Germline values: CDR1 SGDLS, CDR2 YYNGEE. With 0 bases removed from V and 4 bases from J, the gap between germline ends came to 10 bases. The CDR3 sequence: CASSVAQDGTEAFF. In DNA form, the CDR3 reads TGTGCCAGCAGCGTAGCGCAAGATGGCACTGAAGCTTTCTTT.

This chain links TRBV5-1 with TRBJ1-1; D is undetermined. V was cut by 1 base and J by 4 bases, with 14 bases left in between. CDR3 length equals 15 residues. Germline CDR1 and CDR2: SGHRS and YFSETQ. The CDR3 here is CASSLLGGASTEAFF. CDR3 DNA: TGCGCCAGCAGCTTGTTAGGTGGCGCAAGCACTGAAGCTTTCTTT.

The chain recombines TRBV9 with TRBJ2-7, with D hard to call. Germline V gives CDR1 SGDLS, CDR2 YYNGEE. This CDR3 has 14 residues. V dropped 0 bases and J dropped 1 base, with 8 bases sitting between them. The CDR3, as DNA: TGTGCCAGCAGCGTAGGCGACTTTTCCTACGAGCAGTACTTC. Amino acids: CASSVGDFSYEQYF.

The V and J genes are TRBV21-1 and TRBJ1-2. TRBV21-1 is assigned pseudogene status. There are 18 residues in the CDR3. The CDR3 DNA follows: TGTGCCAGCAGCGAAAACGGGCCGGGGCCGTATCTTTACTATGGCTACACCTTC. Its translation is CASSENGPGPYLYYGYTF.

V usage is TRBV5-1 and J usage is TRBJ2-3, with D uncertain. From germline, CDR1 is SGHRS and CDR2 YFSETQ. The CDR3 runs to 13 residues. Trimming took 0 bases from V and 3 from J, leaving 5 bases between them. CDR3 nucleotides: TGCGCCAGCAGCTTGGCTCCGACAGATACGCAGTATTTT. It translates to CASSLAPTDTQYF.

This clone was counted a single time. The chain carries TRBV6-6 and TRBJ2-7; the match to TRBD1 covers 7 bases. Germline-derived CDR1 and CDR2 are MNHNY and SVGAGI (reference sequence). The length of the CDR3 is 14 residues. V dropped 8 bases and J dropped 1; count of bases not matched to a gene: 8. The CDR3 coding sequence is TGTGCCAGCTCCCTAGGGGGCCAGTCCTACGAGCAGTACTTC. Protein product: CASSLGGQSYEQYF.

This chain uses TRBV2 with TRBJ2-5, with D possibly being TRBD2 (5 bases). This CDR3 spans 15 amino acids. With 2 bases removed from V and 7 bases from J, the gap between germline ends came to 17 bases. The germline V gene has CDR1 SNHLY and CDR2 FYNNEI. The CDR3 bases are TGTGCCAGCAGTGAAAGCGTTCTTATGGCGGGGACCCAGTACTTC. Residues: CASSESVLMAGTQYF.

The rearrangement links TRBV7-8 to TRBJ2-3; either TRBD1 or TRBD2 may supply D (5 bases each). The ends were cut back, 1 base at V and 0 bases at J, with 11 bases in the middle. The CDR3 has 16 amino acids. Germline loops: CDR1 SGHVS, CDR2 FQNEAQ. In DNA form, the CDR3 reads TGTGCCAGCAGCTTAGATTGGGACGGTAGCACAGATACGCAGTATTTT. Its translation is CASSLDWDGSTDTQYF.

The rearrangement links TRBV6-5 to TRBJ2-7; TRBD1 or TRBD2 may be the D gene (5 bases each). In germline, CDR1 is MNHEY, CDR2 SVGAGI. Deletions cut 4 bases from V and 6 bases from J, with 13 bases between. This CDR3 contains 13 residues. The CDR3 sequence is CASSSGIGTEQYF. CDR3 nucleotides: TGTGCCAGCAGTTCCGGGATAGGGACCGAGCAGTACTTC.

This clone was observed a single time. The rearrangement uses TRBV28 and TRBJ1-1; 8 bases map to TRBD1. The V gene end was trimmed by 3 bases and the J gene end by 1 base; junction bases not matched to a gene: 4. Germline V gives CDR1 MDHEN, CDR2 SYDVKM. The CDR3 consists of 15 residues. CDR3 loop: CASSFSDRGNTEAFF. Written as DNA, the CDR3 is TGTGCCAGCAGTTTTAGCGACAGGGGGAACACTGAAGCTTTCTTT.

This chain links TRBV5-5 with TRBJ1-1; D perhaps matches TRBD1 (5 bases). Trimming stripped 4 bases from V and 4 bases from J, with 14 bases between. Germline CDR1 reads SGHKS; CDR2 reads YYEKEE (reference sequence). This CDR3 is 14 amino acids long. This chain's CDR3 is CASSPLGRVTEAFF. In nucleotides, the CDR3 is TGTGCCAGCAGCCCGCTGGGACGGGTCACTGAAGCTTTCTTT. Supplemented by reference TRBV5-5 and TRBJ1-1, the full variable domain reads DAGVTQSPTHLIKTRGQQVTLRCSPISGHKSVSWYQQVLGQGPQFIFQYYEKEERGRGNFPDRFSARQFPNYSSELNVNALLLGDSALYLCASSPLGRVTEAFFGQGTRLTVV.

This clone was recorded only once. The V and J genes are TRBV27 and TRBJ2-1; the match to TRBD2 covers 10 bases. The V gene end was trimmed by 3 bases and the J gene end by 7 bases; junction bases not matched to a gene: 6. Germline V gene lookup returns CDR1 MNHEY and CDR2 SMNVEV (reference sequence). The CDR3 spans 15 residues. CDR3 sequence reads: CASSFVASGRNEQFF. CDR3 nucleotide sequence: TGTGCCAGCAGTTTTGTAGCTAGCGGGAGAAATGAGCAGTTCTTC.

The chain uses TRBV7-2 and TRBJ1-2; 8 bases agree with TRBD1. Losses at the gene ends were 5 bases for V and 0 bases for J; bases not matched to a gene: 8. Looked up from germline, CDR1 is SGHTA and CDR2 is FQGNSA. This CDR3 spans 16 amino acids. The CDR3 sequence is CASSQRQGRSNYGYTF. As DNA, the CDR3 is TGTGCCAGCAGCCAAAGACAGGGGAGATCTAACTATGGCTACACCTTC. Complete variable domain (other parts from reference TRBV7-2 and TRBJ1-2): GAGVSQSPSNKVTEKGKDVELRCDPISGHTALYWYRQSLGQGLEFLIYFQGNSAPDKSGLPSDRFSAERTGGSVSTLTIQRTQQEDSAVYLCASSQRQGRSNYGYTFGSGTRLTVV.

The chain carries TRBV10-3 and TRBJ2-7; 9 positions agree with TRBD2. Germline V gives CDR1 ENHRY, CDR2 SYGVKD. V shed 3 bases, J shed 1 base, and the junction held 4 bases outside the gene matches. The CDR3 totals 15 residues. The CDR3 here is CAISDGGGASYEQYF. DNA for the CDR3: TGTGCCATCAGTGACGGCGGGGGGGCGTCCTACGAGCAGTACTTC.

This chain connects TRBV9 to TRBJ2-1; no firm D call. This CDR3 contains 12 residues. With 0 bases removed from V and 8 bases from J, the gap between germline ends came to 6 bases. Germline V gives CDR1 SGDLS, CDR2 YYNGEE. Here the CDR3 reads CASSVVFHEQFF. The CDR3 DNA follows: TGTGCCAGCAGCGTAGTTTTCCATGAGCAGTTCTTC.

J is TRBJ2-1 and V is TRBV19; 7 bases line up with TRBD1. The length of the CDR3 is 16 residues. With 7 bases clipped from V and 0 bases from J, the junction kept 9 bases outside the gene matches. Germline V lookup: CDR1 LNHDA, CDR2 SQIVND (reference sequence). CDR3 nucleotides: TGTGCCAGTACCCCGAGACAGGGCAGCTCCTACAATGAGCAGTTCTTC. Translating it yields CASTPRQGSSYNEQFF.